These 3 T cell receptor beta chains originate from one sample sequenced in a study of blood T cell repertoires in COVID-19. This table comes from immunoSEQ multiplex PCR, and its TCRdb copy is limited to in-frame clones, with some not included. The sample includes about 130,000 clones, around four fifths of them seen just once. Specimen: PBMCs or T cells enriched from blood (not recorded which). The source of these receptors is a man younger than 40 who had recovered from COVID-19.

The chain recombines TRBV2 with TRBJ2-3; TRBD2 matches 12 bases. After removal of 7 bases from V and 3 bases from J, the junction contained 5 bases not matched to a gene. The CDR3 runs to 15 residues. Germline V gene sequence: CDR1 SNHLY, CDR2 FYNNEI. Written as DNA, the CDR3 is TGTGCCAGCAATGGACTAGCGGGAAGGACAGATACGCAGTATTTT. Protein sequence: CASNGLAGRTDTQYF.

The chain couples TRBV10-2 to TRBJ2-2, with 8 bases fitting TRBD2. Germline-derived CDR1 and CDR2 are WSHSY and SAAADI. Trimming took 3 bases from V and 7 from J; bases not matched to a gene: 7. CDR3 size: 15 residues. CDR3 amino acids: CASSDSRTSYGELFF. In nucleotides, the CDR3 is TGCGCCAGCAGTGACTCCCGGACTAGCTACGGGGAGCTGTTTTTT.

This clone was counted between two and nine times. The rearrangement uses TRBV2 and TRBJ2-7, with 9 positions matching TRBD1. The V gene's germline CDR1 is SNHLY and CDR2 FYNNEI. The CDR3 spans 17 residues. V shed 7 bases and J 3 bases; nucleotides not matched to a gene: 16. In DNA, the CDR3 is TGTGCCAGCAATACTAGAGGACAGGGGCGTTTGGACTACGAGCAGTACTTC. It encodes CASNTRGQGRLDYEQYF.